The 32 T cell receptor beta chains listed next were all sequenced from one sample in a study of neurological immune-mediated disorders. Time point described: longitudinal time-point 1 (baseline). Via MiXCR, TCRdb re-called the 5' RACE reads, giving one row per CDR3 protein. The sample carries over 70,000 distinct CDR3 sequences, more than 8.5% recorded once. The sequencing sample was made of PBMCs. Receptors originate from a man aged 30 to 45 in good health.

This clonotype was seen many times. This chain connects TRBV11-2 to TRBJ2-3, with 8 nucleotides matching TRBD2. CDR1 is SGHAT, CDR2 FQNNGV, per germline. Losses at the gene ends were 3 bases for V and 0 bases for J; bases not matched to a gene: 11. This CDR3 is built from 18 residues. The chain's CDR3 is CASSFQISASGSTDTQYF. The CDR3 region has the DNA TGTGCCAGCAGCTTTCAGATCTCGGCTAGCGGGAGCACAGATACGCAGTATTTT. Using reference TRBV11-2 and TRBJ2-3 for the parts outside the CDR3, the full variable domain is EAGVAQSPRYKIIEKRQSVAFWCNPISGHATLYWYQQILGQGPKLLIQFQNNGVVDDSQLPKDRFSAERLKGVDSTLKIQPAKLEDSAVYLCASSFQISASGSTDTQYFGPGTRLTVL.

This clonotype was picked up many times. The chain combines TRBV27 with TRBJ2-7, with 9 bases fitting TRBD1. There are 15 residues in the CDR3. Looked up from germline, CDR1 is MNHEY and CDR2 is SMNVEV (reference sequence). With V trimmed by 4 bases and J by 4 bases, 8 bases remained unmatched. As DNA, the CDR3 is TGTGCCAGCAGTTCCCGGGACAGGGCAGGATACGAGCAGTACTTC. This translates into CASSSRDRAGYEQYF.

The table lists this clonotype with many counts. CDR3 amino acids: CSARAPGLHTGELFF. CDR3 sequence (DNA): TGCAGTGCTAGAGCGCCGGGACTCCACACCGGGGAGCTGTTTTTT. The V and J genes are TRBV20-1 and TRBJ2-2; D may be TRBD2 (6 bases). Trimming stripped 1 base from V and 3 bases from J, with 12 bases between. Looked up from germline, CDR1 is DFQATT and CDR2 is SNEGSKA (reference sequence). This CDR3 has 15 residues.

The table lists this clonotype with many counts. The rearrangement uses TRBV15 and TRBJ2-1; the match to TRBD1 covers 11 bases. V gave up 8 bases and J gave up 6 bases; unmatched junction bases: 6. CDR1 is LNHNV and CDR2 is YYDKDF in the germline V gene (reference sequence). The CDR3 totals 14 residues. The DNA for the CDR3 is TGTGCCACCGGACCGGACAGGGGGCTCAATGAGCAGTTCTTC. This gives the protein CATGPDRGLNEQFF.

The sample holds many counts of this clonotype. The rearrangement links TRBV25-1 to TRBJ2-2; 9 bases match TRBD1. Germline CDR1 and CDR2: MGHDK and SYGVNS. Unmatched junction bases numbered 8, after V lost 1 base and J lost 5 bases. The CDR3 has 17 amino acids. Here the CDR3 reads CASSEFATGGVTGELFF. CDR3 in DNA: TGTGCCAGCAGTGAATTTGCTACAGGGGGCGTAACCGGGGAGCTGTTTTTT. Drawing the rest from reference TRBV25-1 and TRBJ2-2, the complete variable domain is EADIYQTPRYLVIGTGKKITLECSQTMGHDKMYWYQQDPGMELHLIHYSYGVNSTEKGDLSSESTVSRIRTEHFPLTLESARPSHTSQYLCASSEFATGGVTGELFFGEGSRLTVL.

This clonotype was seen at least ten times. The chain uses TRBV28 and TRBJ2-4; D is perhaps TRBD2 (5 bases). Germline loops: CDR1 MDHEN, CDR2 SYDVKM. The CDR3 totals 13 residues. V was shortened by 5 bases and J by 11 bases, with 16 bases between the two germline ends. The CDR3, as DNA: TGTGCCAGCAGTCGACTACCGATGGCCCTTCAGTACTTC. This sequence encodes CASSRLPMALQYF. Full variable domain (rest looked up from reference TRBV28 and TRBJ2-4): DVKVTQSSRYLVKRTGEKVFLECVQDMDHENMFWYRQDPGLGLRLIYFSYDVKMKEKGDIPEGYSVSREKKERFSLILESASTNQTSMYLCASSRLPMALQYFGAGTRLSVL.

This clonotype was observed many times. The V gene is TRBV7-2, the J gene TRBJ1-3; D remains ambiguous. This CDR3 is 15 amino acids long. V lost 0 bases to trimming and J lost 0 bases, with 6 bases between them. Germline V gene data show CDR1 as SGHTA and CDR2 as FQGNSA. CDR3 DNA sequence: TGTGCCAGCAGCTTAGCGGCAAACTCTGGAAACACCATATATTTT. It is translated as CASSLAANSGNTIYF. The variable domain in full, completed from reference TRBV7-2 and TRBJ1-3, reads GAGVSQSPSNKVTEKGKDVELRCDPISGHTALYWYRQSLGQGLEFLIYFQGNSAPDKSGLPSDRFSAERTGGSVSTLTIQRTQQEDSAVYLCASSLAANSGNTIYFGEGSWLTVV.

This clonotype was counted many times. The CDR3 is CATTGLDSDEQFF. The CDR3 region has the DNA TGCGCCACTACTGGACTAGACAGCGATGAGCAGTTCTTC. The gene calls are TRBV5-1 and TRBJ2-1; TRBD2 matches 7 bases. V trimming: 9 bases; J trimming: 8 bases; junction bases outside the gene matches: 11. Germline V lookup: CDR1 SGHRS, CDR2 YFSETQ. The CDR3 is 13 amino acids.

The sample holds many counts of this clonotype. The rearrangement links TRBV6-1 to TRBJ2-1; the D is unclear. CDR3 length equals 17 residues. Germline values: CDR1 MNHNS, CDR2 SASEGT. Trimming removed 3 bases at V and 0 bases at J, with 15 bases between. Here the CDR3 reads CASSEDLDDGSYNEQFF. The CDR3 DNA is TGTGCCAGCAGTGAGGACCTCGATGATGGCTCCTACAATGAGCAGTTCTTC.

This clonotype was found many times. The chain employs TRBV6-2 or TRBV6-3 and TRBJ2-1; possible D gene TRBD2, 5 bases. Germline assignment: CDR1 MNHEY and CDR2 SVGEGT. The CDR3 extends over 14 amino acids. Trimming left V 2 bases short and J 4 bases short, with 9 bases between. The CDR3 DNA follows: TGTGCCAGCAGTTACGTAGGGAGATACAATGAGCAGTTCTTC. Translation gives CASSYVGRYNEQFF.

This clonotype has a count of ten or more. CDR3 protein: CSARITRRSYNEQFF. The CDR3 nucleotides are TGCAGTGCTAGGATTACCCGCCGGTCCTACAATGAGCAGTTCTTC. The rearrangement joins TRBV20-1 to TRBJ2-1; no definite D call. Germline V lookup: CDR1 DFQATT, CDR2 SNEGSKA (reference sequence). This CDR3 contains 15 residues. Trimming took off 3 bases at V and 1 base at J, with 13 bases between the two ends.

The gene calls are TRBV28 and TRBJ2-3; D gene ambiguous. The germline V gene encodes CDR1 MDHEN and CDR2 SYDVKM. The CDR3 is 13 residues long. V shed 4 bases and J shed 0 bases, with 5 bases lying between them. The chain's CDR3 is CASSSPSTDTQYF. CDR3 in DNA: TGTGCCAGCAGTTCCCCCAGCACAGATACGCAGTATTTT.

V and J are TRBV10-3 and TRBJ2-2; D gene ambiguous. The CDR3 loop spans 12 amino acids. Germline CDR1 is ENHRY and CDR2 is SYGVKD. V gave up 5 bases and J gave up 1 base, with 2 bases separating them. The CDR3 nucleotides are TGTGCCATCAGTCAGAACACCGGGGAGCTGTTTTTT. The encoded protein is CAISQNTGELFF.

In this sample, this clonotype turned up many times. The CDR3 DNA reads TGTGCCAGCAGGCAGAGGGGAAACACCATATATTTT. It translates to CASRQRGNTIYF. The chain has TRBV28 and TRBJ1-3; D gene ambiguous. V dropped 6 bases and J dropped 4 bases, with 7 bases sitting between them. The length of the CDR3 is 12 residues. Germline CDR1 and CDR2: MDHEN and SYDVKM.

This clonotype came up many times. This sequence joins TRBV7-9 and TRBJ2-5; D is perhaps TRBD1 or TRBD2 (6 bases each). The germline CDR1 and CDR2 sequences are SEHNR and FQNEAQ (reference sequence). V gave up 3 bases and J gave up 2 bases, with 13 bases separating them. The CDR3 totals 15 residues. In DNA form, the CDR3 reads TGTGCCAGCAGCTTTCTGGAGGGGGAACAAGAGACCCAGTACTTC. Protein: CASSFLEGEQETQYF.

This clonotype was recorded many times. The chain has TRBV7-2 and TRBJ2-5; D not certain. Germline V gene data show CDR1 as SGHTA and CDR2 as FQGNSA. This CDR3 has 13 residues. With 1 base removed from V and 3 bases from J, the gap between germline ends came to 6 bases. The CDR3 sequence: CASSLVTEETQYF. CDR3 DNA: TGTGCCAGCAGCTTAGTAACGGAAGAGACCCAGTACTTC.

This clonotype has at least ten counts. The chain has TRBV5-1 and TRBJ2-1; TRBD2 aligns across 10 bases. Germline V lookup: CDR1 SGHRS, CDR2 YFSETQ. The CDR3 is 15 amino acids. V trimming: 1 base; J trimming: 7 bases; junction bases outside the gene matches: 5. The CDR3 nucleotides are TGCGCCAGCAGCTTGTTCGCTAGCGGGAGTAATGAGCAGTTCTTC. It specifies CASSLFASGSNEQFF.

This clonotype has at least ten counts. This chain joins TRBV5-1 and TRBJ2-7; no reliable D call. V was cut by 4 bases and J by 5 bases, with 13 bases left in between. The CDR3 runs to 13 residues. The germline gives CDR1 SGHRS, CDR2 YFSETQ. DNA for the CDR3: TGCGCCAGCAGCCGGGCACAGCGCGACGAGCAGTACTTC. Translated: CASSRAQRDEQYF.

This clonotype was counted between two and nine times. The J gene is TRBJ2-1, the V gene TRBV10-3; TRBD2 aligns across 7 bases. The CDR3 runs to 17 residues. Germline values: CDR1 ENHRY, CDR2 SYGVKD. With V trimmed by 10 bases and J by 0 bases, 15 bases remained unmatched. The CDR3 sequence is CATERAGVTSSYNEQFF. In DNA form, the CDR3 reads TGTGCCACCGAGAGGGCGGGAGTGACATCCTCCTACAATGAGCAGTTCTTC.

There are many counts of this clonotype. V and J are TRBV10-3 and TRBJ2-7; perhaps TRBD2 as D (6 bases). The CDR3 length is 14 residues. Deletions cut 0 bases from V and 3 bases from J, with 9 bases between. The germline CDR1 and CDR2 sequences are ENHRY and SYGVKD. CDR3 sequence: CAISESGSGYEQYF. For the CDR3, the DNA is TGTGCCATCAGTGAGTCGGGTAGCGGCTACGAGCAGTACTTC.

This clonotype was recorded at least ten times. V and J are TRBV6-1 and TRBJ1-1, with 8 bases aligning to TRBD1. J gave up 5 bases and V 7 bases, and 9 bases lay outside the gene matches. This CDR3 comprises 14 residues. The germline V gene has CDR1 MNHNS and CDR2 SASEGT. CDR3 in DNA: TGTGCCAGCATCCAGGCAGGGGGCGGGACTGAAGCTTTCTTT. This codes for CASIQAGGGTEAFF.

This clonotype was seen at least ten times. This chain uses TRBV20-1 with TRBJ2-1; the D gene is possibly TRBD2 (7 bases). Germline-derived CDR1 and CDR2 are DFQATT and SNEGSKA (reference sequence). The CDR3 loop spans 15 amino acids. V was shortened by 3 bases and J by 3 bases, with 15 bases between the two germline ends. CDR3 DNA sequence: TGCAGTGCTAGCGTGGGGGGGCGAAGCTACAATGAGCAGTTCTTC. It yields the protein CSASVGGRSYNEQFF.

This clonotype was seen repeatedly, ten times or more. This chain connects TRBV18 to TRBJ2-7; D remains unclear. Germline assignment: CDR1 KGHSH and CDR2 LQKENI. The CDR3 extends over 13 amino acids. Trimming removed 3 bases from V and 1 base from J, with 7 bases in between. This CDR3 is CASSPGPSYEQYF. CDR3 coding DNA: TGTGCCAGCTCACCTGGACCGTCCTACGAGCAGTACTTC.

This clonotype occurred many times. The chain couples TRBV4-1 to TRBJ1-5, with no clear D. Trimming stripped 0 bases from V and 4 bases from J, with 13 bases between. This CDR3 comprises 16 residues. The V gene's germline CDR1 is MGHRA and CDR2 YSYEKL. This chain's CDR3 is CASSQDGVGVNQPQHF. The CDR3 coding sequence is TGCGCCAGCAGCCAAGATGGAGTCGGAGTGAATCAGCCCCAGCATTTT.

This clonotype was observed many times. The chain recombines TRBV12-3 or TRBV12-4 with TRBJ2-5; D is unclear. V lost 6 bases, J lost 3 bases, and 11 bases lay in between. CDR3 length equals 13 residues. The DNA of the CDR3 is TGTGCCAGCAGCTTCTTTCGGGAAGAGACCCAGTACTTC. Its protein product is CASSFFREETQYF.

There are many counts of this clonotype. The chain uses TRBV5-1 and TRBJ2-2; 14 bases agree with TRBD2. The CDR3 has 18 amino acids. V lost 0 bases to trimming and J lost 3 bases; unmatched junction nucleotides: 4. Germline V gene lookup returns CDR1 SGHRS and CDR2 YFSETQ. As DNA, the CDR3 is TGCGCCAGCAGCTTGGAGGGGACTAGCGGGAGAGACACCGGGGAGCTGTTTTTT. Its translation: CASSLEGTSGRDTGELFF.

On this clonotype itself: With a much larger clone just one base away, this may be a read error. The chain couples TRBV27 to TRBJ2-5; 8 bases fit TRBD1. The V and J ends lost 10 bases and 4 bases, in that order; junction bases with no gene match: 11. Germline V CDR1 and CDR2: MNHEY, SMNVEV (reference sequence). This CDR3 is 14 amino acids long. The CDR3 loop is CAIKRTGRRETQYF. The CDR3 region has the DNA TGTGCCATCAAGAGGACAGGGCGGCGAGAGACCCAGTACTTC.

The chain carries TRBV5-6 and TRBJ2-7; 10 bases map to TRBD2. The trim removed 3 bases at V and 3 bases at J, leaving 9 bases unmatched. From germline, CDR1 is SGHDT and CDR2 YYEEEE. The CDR3 is 16 amino acids. CDR3 residues: CASSWGVAGGRYEQYF. The CDR3 DNA follows: TGTGCCAGCAGCTGGGGGGTAGCGGGAGGCCGCTACGAGCAGTACTTC.

The table lists this clonotype with many counts. This sequence joins TRBV28 and TRBJ2-1; D not resolved. CDR3 length: 12 amino acids. The germline V gene has CDR1 MDHEN and CDR2 SYDVKM. Between the trimmed V and J ends, which lost 7 bases and 6 bases, there was a span of 10 bases. CDR3 region: CASTRWSNEQFF. DNA for the CDR3: TGTGCCAGCACCCGTTGGAGCAATGAGCAGTTCTTC.

This clonotype was detected many times. The CDR3 loop is CASHDRLTDTQYF. CDR3 sequence (DNA): TGTGCCAGCCATGACAGGCTCACAGATACGCAGTATTTT. V is TRBV27 and J is TRBJ2-3; a possible D gene is TRBD1 (6 bases). CDR1 and CDR2 from the germline V gene are MNHEY and SMNVEV (reference sequence). Between the trimmed V and J ends, which lost 8 bases and 2 bases, there was a span of 11 bases. The CDR3 sequence is 13 residues long.

At least ten counts were recorded for this clonotype. The CDR3 region is CASSKDHSPLHF. CDR3 sequence (DNA): TGTGCCAGCAGCAAGGACCATTCACCCCTCCACTTT. The chain uses TRBV28 and TRBJ1-6; D not certain. The CDR3 runs to 12 residues. Trimming took 6 bases from V and 8 from J, leaving 8 bases between them. Germline assignment: CDR1 MDHEN and CDR2 SYDVKM.

This clonotype was counted ten times or more. This sequence joins TRBV7-2 and TRBJ2-4; D unclear. The V gene's germline CDR1 is SGHTA and CDR2 FQGNSA. Trimming removed 5 bases from V and 0 bases from J, with 14 bases in between. This CDR3 contains 16 residues. DNA of the CDR3: TGTGCCAGCAGCCATGAACTGTCGTTAGCCAAAAACATTCAGTACTTC. Protein sequence: CASSHELSLAKNIQYF.